This TCR beta chain was captured in a study of T-cell memory formation after mild COVID-19. This CDR3 is 15 amino acids long. Trimming stripped 0 bases from V and 1 base from J, with 9 bases between. Germline V gene lookup returns CDR1 SGHTA and CDR2 FQGNSA. This clonotype appeared a few times. Researchers used 5'RACE with constant-segment primers to make TCR alpha and TCR beta cDNA libraries that carry sample barcodes and UMIs. One entry per CDR3 protein, called by TCRdb with MiXCR from the 5' RACE reads. The sample lists 410,000 or so distinct CDR3 sequences; around 22% were seen once. The receptor was derived from an adult woman who had mild COVID-19 (a few samples of this study predate the infection). Cell type and time point are not known. Sequenced: PBMCs or a T cell subset sorted from them (not recorded which). The J gene is TRBJ1-2, the V gene TRBV7-2, with D possibly matching TRBD1 (5 bases). The CDR3 DNA follows: TGTGCCAGCAGCTTAGCAGCAGGGAATAACTATGGCTACACCTTC. Residues: CASSLAAGNNYGYTF.